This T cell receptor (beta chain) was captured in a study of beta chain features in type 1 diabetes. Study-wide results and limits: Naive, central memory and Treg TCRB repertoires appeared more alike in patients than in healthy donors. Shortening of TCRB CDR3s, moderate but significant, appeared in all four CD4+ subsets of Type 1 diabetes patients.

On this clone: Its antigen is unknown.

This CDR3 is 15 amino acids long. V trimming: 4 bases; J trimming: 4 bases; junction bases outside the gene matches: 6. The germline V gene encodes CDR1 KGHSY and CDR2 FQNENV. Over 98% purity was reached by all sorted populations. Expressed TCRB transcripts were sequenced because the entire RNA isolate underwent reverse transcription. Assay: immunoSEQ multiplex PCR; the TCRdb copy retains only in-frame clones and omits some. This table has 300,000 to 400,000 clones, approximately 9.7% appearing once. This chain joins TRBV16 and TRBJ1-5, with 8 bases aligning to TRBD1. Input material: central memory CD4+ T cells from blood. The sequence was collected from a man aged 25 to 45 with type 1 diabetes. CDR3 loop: CASSRGGTGNQPQHF. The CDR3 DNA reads TGTGCCAGCAGCCGCGGTGGGACAGGAAATCAGCCCCAGCATTTT.